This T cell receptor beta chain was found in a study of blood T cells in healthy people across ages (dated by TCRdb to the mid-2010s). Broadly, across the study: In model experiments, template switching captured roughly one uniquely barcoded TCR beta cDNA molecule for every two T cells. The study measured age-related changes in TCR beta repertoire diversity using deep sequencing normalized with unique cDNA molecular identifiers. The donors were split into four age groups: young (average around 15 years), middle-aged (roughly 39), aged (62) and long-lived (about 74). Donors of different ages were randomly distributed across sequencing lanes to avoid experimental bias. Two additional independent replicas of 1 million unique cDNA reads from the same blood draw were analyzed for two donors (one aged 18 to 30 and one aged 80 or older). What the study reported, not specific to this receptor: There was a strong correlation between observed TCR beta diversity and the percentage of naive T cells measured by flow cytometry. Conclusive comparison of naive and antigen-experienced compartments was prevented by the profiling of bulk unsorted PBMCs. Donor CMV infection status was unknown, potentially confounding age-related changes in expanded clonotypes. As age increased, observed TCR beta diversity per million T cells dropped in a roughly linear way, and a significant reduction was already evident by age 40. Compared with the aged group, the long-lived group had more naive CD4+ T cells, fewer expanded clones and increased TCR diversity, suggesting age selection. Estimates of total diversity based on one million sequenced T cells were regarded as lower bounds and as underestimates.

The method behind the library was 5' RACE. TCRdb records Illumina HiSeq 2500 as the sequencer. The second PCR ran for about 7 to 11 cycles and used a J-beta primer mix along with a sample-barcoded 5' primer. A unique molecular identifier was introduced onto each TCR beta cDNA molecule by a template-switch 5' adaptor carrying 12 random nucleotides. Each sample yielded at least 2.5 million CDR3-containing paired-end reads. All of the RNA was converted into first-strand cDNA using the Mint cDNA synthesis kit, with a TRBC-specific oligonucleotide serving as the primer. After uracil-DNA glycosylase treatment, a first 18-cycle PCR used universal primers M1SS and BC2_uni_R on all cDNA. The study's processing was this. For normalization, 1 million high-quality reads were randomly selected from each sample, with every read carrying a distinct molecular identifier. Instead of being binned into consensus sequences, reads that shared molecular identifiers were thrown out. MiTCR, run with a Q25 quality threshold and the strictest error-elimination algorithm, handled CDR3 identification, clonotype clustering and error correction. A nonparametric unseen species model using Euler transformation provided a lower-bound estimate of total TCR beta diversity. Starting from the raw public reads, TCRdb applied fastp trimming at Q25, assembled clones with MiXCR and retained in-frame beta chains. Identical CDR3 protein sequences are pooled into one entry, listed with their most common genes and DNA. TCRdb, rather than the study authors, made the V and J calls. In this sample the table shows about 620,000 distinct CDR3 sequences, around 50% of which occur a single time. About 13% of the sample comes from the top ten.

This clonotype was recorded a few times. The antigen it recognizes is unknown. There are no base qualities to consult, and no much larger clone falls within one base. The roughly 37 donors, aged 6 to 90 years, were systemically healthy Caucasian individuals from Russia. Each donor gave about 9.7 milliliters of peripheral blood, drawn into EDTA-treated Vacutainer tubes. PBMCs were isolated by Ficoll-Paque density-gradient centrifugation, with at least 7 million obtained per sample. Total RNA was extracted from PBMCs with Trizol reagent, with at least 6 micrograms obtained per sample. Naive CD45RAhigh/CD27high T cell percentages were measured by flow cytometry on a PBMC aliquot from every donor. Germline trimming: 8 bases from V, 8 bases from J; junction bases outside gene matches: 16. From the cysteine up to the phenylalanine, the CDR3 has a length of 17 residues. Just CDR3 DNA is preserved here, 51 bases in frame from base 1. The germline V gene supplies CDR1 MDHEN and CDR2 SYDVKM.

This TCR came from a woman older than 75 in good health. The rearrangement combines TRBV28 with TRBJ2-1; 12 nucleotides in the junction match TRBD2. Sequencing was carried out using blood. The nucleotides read TGTGCCAGCTCCCCAGACCGACGACTAGCGGGGGTATATGAGCAGTTCTTC. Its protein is CASSPDRRLAGVYEQFF.